This T cell receptor beta chain was sequenced during a study of shared clonotypes between healthy human individuals. Assay: immunoSEQ multiplex PCR; the TCRdb copy retains only in-frame clones and omits some. The sample lists about half a million clones, about 72% seen once, with about 11% in the top ten. Trimming shortened V by 0 bases and J by 4 bases, and 8 bases separated the two germline ends. The CDR3 runs to 13 residues. Donors, healthy HIV-negative adults, lacked recent acute infections or vaccinations. For unsorted samples, genomic DNA was extracted from approximately 90 million PBMCs. The chain carries TRBV5-3 and TRBJ2-7; unclear D gene. TRBV5-3 is annotated as an ORF whose role is uncertain. This receptor was obtained from a woman between 40 and 50 years old in good health. Some clones in this sample may be carry-over from other donors' samples. The sequenced sample was PBMCs. CDR3 protein: CARSLGILYEQYF. CDR3 nucleotides: TGTGCCAGAAGCTTGGGGATCCTTTACGAGCAGTACTTC.